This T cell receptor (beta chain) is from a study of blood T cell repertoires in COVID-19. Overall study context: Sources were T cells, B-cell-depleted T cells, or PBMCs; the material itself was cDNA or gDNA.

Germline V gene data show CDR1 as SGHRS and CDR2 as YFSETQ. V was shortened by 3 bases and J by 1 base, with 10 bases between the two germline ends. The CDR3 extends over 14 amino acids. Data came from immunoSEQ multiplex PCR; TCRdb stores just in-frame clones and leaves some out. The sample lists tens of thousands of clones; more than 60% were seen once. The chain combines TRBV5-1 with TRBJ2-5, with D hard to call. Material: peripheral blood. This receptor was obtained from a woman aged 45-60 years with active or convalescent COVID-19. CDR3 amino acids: CASSSLGTQETQYF. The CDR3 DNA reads TGCGCCAGCAGCTCCCTGGGCACCCAAGAGACCCAGTACTTC.